This TCR beta chain was sequenced in a study of blood T cells in healthy people across ages. The overall study: Template switching captured about one barcoded beta molecule per two T cells.

The ends lost 7 bases at V and 2 bases at J; junction bases unmatched: 9. Germline CDR1 and CDR2: DFQATT and SNEGSKA (reference sequence). The CDR3 has 15 residues. This clonotype has a handful of counts. Sample-barcoded 5' priming and a J-beta primer mix drove a second PCR of about 7 to 12 cycles. TCRdb reanalysed the 5' RACE reads using MiXCR and keeps one entry per CDR3 protein. The profile shows 1 million or so distinct CDR3 sequences, around 43% of them singletons. The receptor was derived from a woman aged 60-75 years in good health. The V gene is TRBV20-1, the J gene TRBJ2-3, with TRBD2 matching over 10 bases. The source material was blood. Written as DNA, the CDR3 is TGCAGTGTTAGCAGGACTAGCGGAAACACAGATACGCAGTATTTT. Its protein is CSVSRTSGNTDTQYF.